The 29 T cell receptor beta chains in this list originate from one sample, sequenced in a study of early T cells in non-severe SARS-CoV-2 infection. One entry per CDR3 protein results from TCRdb running MiXCR on the 5' RACE reads. The repertoire consists of approximately 90,000 distinct CDR3 sequences, with around 17% occurring once and the leading ten covering around 5%. Specimen: whole blood, collected at baseline. The origin of the receptors is an adult who was a healthcare worker with PCR-confirmed SARS-CoV-2 infection or an uninfected control (not recorded which).

This clonotype was detected ten times or more. DNA of the CDR3: TGTGCCAGCTGGTCCGGGGAGCTGTTTTTT. This encodes CASWSGELFF. The chain links TRBV6-2 or TRBV6-3 to TRBJ2-2; no firm D call. There are 10 residues in the CDR3. V lost 8 bases, J lost 6 bases, and 4 bases lay in between. Germline CDR1 MNHEY, CDR2 SVGEGT.

J is TRBJ2-3 and V is TRBV6-1; D uncertain. CDR3 length: 15 amino acids. The germline gives CDR1 MNHNS, CDR2 SASEGT. Trimming stripped 3 bases from V and 4 bases from J, with 14 bases between. The CDR3 reads CASSDRPPGPDTQYF. The CDR3, as DNA: TGTGCCAGCAGTGATAGGCCCCCGGGCCCAGATACGCAGTATTTT.

This clonotype was detected ten times or more. V is TRBV9 and J is TRBJ1-1; no reliable D call. There are 15 residues in the CDR3. With 4 bases removed from V and 1 base from J, the gap between germline ends came to 14 bases. Per the germline V gene, CDR1 is SGDLS and CDR2 is YYNGEE. CDR3: CASSPLWTRNTEAFF. CDR3 nucleotide sequence: TGTGCCAGCAGCCCCCTTTGGACCCGGAACACTGAAGCTTTCTTT.

This clonotype was detected only a few times. J is TRBJ2-3 and V is TRBV24-1; D uncertain. This CDR3 comprises 12 residues. CDR1 is KGHDR and CDR2 is SFDVKD in the germline V gene. Trimming shortened V by 7 bases and J by 2 bases, and 6 bases separated the two germline ends. CDR3 sequence reads: CATSAFTDTQYF. CDR3 sequence (DNA): TGTGCCACCAGCGCTTTCACAGATACGCAGTATTTT.

The J gene is TRBJ2-3, the V gene TRBV11-2; TRBD2 matches at 8 bases. This CDR3 comprises 15 residues. Germline values: CDR1 SGHAT, CDR2 FQNNGV. Trimming removed 3 bases from V and 5 bases from J; junction bases left unmatched: 7. DNA of the CDR3: TGTGCCAGCAGCTTTTTCGGCGGGAGGAAAGATACGCAGTATTTT. This sequence encodes CASSFFGGRKDTQYF.

The J gene is TRBJ2-3, the V gene TRBV6-4; tentative D call: TRBD1 (6 bases). V lost 0 bases and J lost 3, with 7 bases in between. Germline V gives CDR1 MRHNA, CDR2 SNTAGT. This CDR3 comprises 14 residues. The CDR3 coding sequence is TGTGCCAGCAGTGACTCGAGGGGGACAGATACGCAGTATTTT. As protein: CASSDSRGTDTQYF.

This clonotype appeared a few times. The CDR3 nucleotides read TGTGCCAGCAGTTTCGTGCGATACTACAATGAGCAGTTCTTC. It encodes CASSFVRYYNEQFF. V gene TRBV28 combines with J gene TRBJ2-1; D uncertain. V was clipped by 3 bases and J by 3 bases, with 9 bases between them. The length of the CDR3 is 14 residues. Germline V gene lookup returns CDR1 MDHEN and CDR2 SYDVKM.

The rearrangement joins TRBV15 to TRBJ1-4; no reliable D call. The CDR3 is 15 residues long. The germline V gene has CDR1 LNHNV and CDR2 YYDKDF (reference sequence). V lost 8 bases and J 5 bases, leaving 18 bases between the germline ends. The CDR3 region has the DNA TGTGCCACCCAGCACACCCGGCTCCTAAATGAAAAACTGTTTTTT. The encoded protein is CATQHTRLLNEKLFF.

This clonotype appeared many times. J is TRBJ1-2 and V is TRBV11-2; weak D call: TRBD1 (5 bases). Germline CDR1 SGHAT, CDR2 FQNNGV. The CDR3 runs 14 residues. The V and J ends lost 0 bases and 7 bases respectively, with 12 bases between them. The CDR3 DNA follows: TGTGCCAGCAGCTTAGATCGGGGGGACGGTGGCTACACCTTC. Translating gives CASSLDRGDGGYTF.

This chain links TRBV30 with TRBJ1-1; D call uncertain. Looked up from germline, CDR1 is GTSNPN and CDR2 is SVGIG (reference sequence). Trimming cost V 8 bases and J 1 base, with 8 bases left between them. The CDR3 is made up of 11 amino acids. CDR3 coding DNA: TGTGCCCGGAACCGGAACACTGAAGCTTTCTTT. This sequence encodes CARNRNTEAFF.

V gene TRBV12-3 or TRBV12-4 combines with J gene TRBJ1-2; no reliable D call. CDR3 length: 13 amino acids. Between the trimmed V and J ends, which lost 5 bases and 2 bases, there was a span of 9 bases. In DNA, the CDR3 is TGTGCCAGCAGTCCCCGGCTGAACTATGGCTACACCTTC. This encodes CASSPRLNYGYTF.

This clonotype was seen only a few times. The genes are TRBV29-1 and TRBJ2-1; TRBD2 agrees at 9 bases. The CDR3 is 14 residues long. Germline lookup yields CDR1 SQVTM and CDR2 ANQGSEA. V was clipped by 3 bases and J by 7 bases; unmatched bases: 7. The CDR3 DNA sequence: TGCAGCGTTGATAGCGGGAGTATAGGAAATGAGCAGTTCTTC. Amino acid sequence: CSVDSGSIGNEQFF.

The chain uses TRBV6-6 and TRBJ1-4, with 7 bases lining up with TRBD1. This CDR3 comprises 14 residues. V dropped 6 bases and J dropped 7; count of bases not matched to a gene: 8. Germline V gene sequence: CDR1 MNHNY, CDR2 SVGAGI (reference sequence). The CDR3 reads CASSLGQRSEKLFF. CDR3 nucleotide sequence: TGTGCCAGCAGCCTGGGACAGCGCAGTGAAAAACTGTTTTTT.

The genes are TRBV6-6 and TRBJ2-3; D possibly corresponds to TRBD1 (6 bases). Trimming removed 0 bases at V and 4 bases at J, with 11 bases between. The CDR3 consists of 15 residues. Germline assignment: CDR1 MNHNY and CDR2 SVGAGI (reference sequence). The CDR3 reads CASSYSNSGADTQYF. In nucleotides, the CDR3 is TGTGCCAGCAGTTACTCGAACTCAGGGGCAGATACGCAGTATTTT.

This clonotype was observed at least ten times. In DNA form, the CDR3 reads TGCGCCAGCAGCTTGGACCCTAGCAGCTACGAGCAGTACTTC. Its translation is CASSLDPSSYEQYF. The chain is built from TRBV5-1 and TRBJ2-7; D may be TRBD2 (5 bases). This CDR3 comprises 14 residues. CDR1 and CDR2 from the germline V gene are SGHRS and YFSETQ. Between the trimmed V and J ends, which lost 0 bases and 3 bases, there was a span of 10 bases.

This chain joins TRBV28 and TRBJ2-4; weak D call: TRBD1 (6 bases). The CDR3 runs to 14 residues. Germline V gene sequence: CDR1 MDHEN, CDR2 SYDVKM. V was trimmed by 6 bases and J by 2 bases, leaving 11 bases between them. CDR3 DNA: TGTGCCAGCAGCTCGGACAGTCCCAAAAACATTCAGTACTTC. Residues: CASSSDSPKNIQYF.

The chain uses TRBV7-8 and TRBJ1-1; D is perhaps TRBD1 (6 bases). With 5 bases removed from V and 3 bases from J, the gap between germline ends came to 19 bases. The CDR3 totals 16 residues. Germline V gives CDR1 SGHVS, CDR2 FQNEAQ. The CDR3 DNA is TGTGCCAGCAGCGGCGCCCGGGGACAAATGGACACTGAAGCTTTCTTT. This translates into CASSGARGQMDTEAFF.

This clonotype was counted ten times or more. V gene TRBV7-8 combines with J gene TRBJ2-5; no clear D. The V end lost 5 bases, the J end lost 5 bases, and 15 bases lay between the germline ends. Per the germline V gene, CDR1 is SGHVS and CDR2 is FQNEAQ. The CDR3 sequence is 14 residues long. The CDR3 DNA reads as TGTGCCAGCAGCCTCATTAGGTGGCCCGAGACCCAGTACTTC. This sequence encodes CASSLIRWPETQYF.

This clonotype was found a few times. CDR3 bases: TGTGCCAGCAGCTCAGGGGCTAGCACAGATACGCAGTATTTT. Residues: CASSSGASTDTQYF. The rearrangement joins TRBV7-6 to TRBJ2-3; D may be TRBD1 (6 bases). The V end was cut by 4 bases, the J end by 0 bases, with 8 bases between. Germline loops: CDR1 SGHVS, CDR2 FNYEAQ. The CDR3 extends over 14 amino acids.

The chain is built from TRBV4-3 and TRBJ2-1; D unresolved. The germline CDR1 and CDR2 sequences are LGHNA and YSLEER. V was trimmed by 0 bases and J by 8 bases, leaving 17 bases between them. The CDR3 is made up of 16 amino acids. CDR3 protein: CASSQDSSPSGDEQFF. In DNA form, the CDR3 reads TGCGCCAGCAGCCAAGATTCGTCCCCCTCAGGAGATGAGCAGTTCTTC.

The chain couples TRBV28 to TRBJ1-1; the D gene is possibly TRBD1 (6 bases). Germline loops: CDR1 MDHEN, CDR2 SYDVKM. Trimming cost V 6 bases and J 1 base, with 9 bases left between them. The CDR3 totals 13 residues. CDR3 bases: TGTGCCAGCAGGGACAGATGGAACACTGAAGCTTTCTTT. Protein: CASRDRWNTEAFF. Combining the CDR3 with reference TRBV28 and TRBJ1-1 gives the whole variable domain DVKVTQSSRYLVKRTGEKVFLECVQDMDHENMFWYRQDPGLGLRLIYFSYDVKMKEKGDIPEGYSVSREKKERFSLILESASTNQTSMYLCASRDRWNTEAFFGQGTRLTVV.

This clonotype was recorded many times. J is TRBJ1-1 and V is TRBV12-3 or TRBV12-4, with D unresolved. V lost 8 bases and J lost 6, with 10 bases in between. The CDR3 sequence is 11 residues long. In nucleotides, the CDR3 is TGTGCCAGCGGGAGGGAGTCTGAAGCTTTCTTT. Amino acids: CASGRESEAFF.

There are a few counts of this clonotype. This chain links TRBV27 with TRBJ2-3; the D is unclear. This CDR3 has 14 amino acids. Germline lookup yields CDR1 MNHEY and CDR2 SMNVEV (reference sequence). The ends were cut back, 2 bases at V and 4 bases at J, with 10 bases in the middle. For the CDR3, the DNA is TGTGCCAGCAGTTTAAGGTTTAGCTCAGATACGCAGTATTTT. This translates into CASSLRFSSDTQYF.

This clonotype was found a few times. The J gene is TRBJ1-1, the V gene TRBV7-9, with a weak D call TRBD1 (5 bases). Between the trimmed V and J ends, which lost 1 base and 4 bases, there was a span of 10 bases. Per germline, CDR1 SEHNR and CDR2 FQNEAQ (reference sequence). CDR3 length: 14 amino acids. CDR3 residues: CASSLDGGSTEAFF. For the CDR3, the DNA is TGTGCCAGCAGCTTAGACGGGGGGAGCACTGAAGCTTTCTTT.

This clonotype has only a few counts. The V gene is TRBV12-3 or TRBV12-4, the J gene TRBJ2-5; possible D gene TRBD1, 5 bases. The CDR3 length is 14 residues. Deletions cut 2 bases from V and 2 bases from J, with 9 bases between. In nucleotides, the CDR3 is TGTGCCAGCAGTTTAAGGAGACAGCAAGAGACCCAGTACTTC. This codes for CASSLRRQQETQYF.

The chain couples TRBV28 to TRBJ2-7, with a tentative D call TRBD2 (5 bases). Germline values: CDR1 MDHEN, CDR2 SYDVKM. The CDR3 totals 15 residues. The ends were cut back, 5 bases at V and 1 base at J, with 15 bases in the middle. CDR3 DNA sequence: TGTGCCAGCAGTCCCGGGATTCCTTCTTCCTACGAGCAGTACTTC. Translation gives CASSPGIPSSYEQYF. The variable domain in full, with the rest retrieved from reference TRBV28 and TRBJ2-7, is DVKVTQSSRYLVKRTGEKVFLECVQDMDHENMFWYRQDPGLGLRLIYFSYDVKMKEKGDIPEGYSVSREKKERFSLILESASTNQTSMYLCASSPGIPSSYEQYFGPGTRLTVT.

This clonotype has just a few counts. The V call is TRBV13, the J call TRBJ2-7; D possibly corresponds to TRBD2 (6 bases). The CDR3 is 15 residues long. From germline, CDR1 is PRHDT and CDR2 FYEKMQ (reference sequence). V was pared by 0 bases and J by 3 bases, with 12 bases between. This CDR3 is CASSLGLAGRYEQYF. The CDR3 region has the DNA TGTGCCAGCAGCTTAGGCCTGGCGGGGCGCTACGAGCAGTACTTC.

This clonotype was recorded a few times. V gene TRBV2 combines with J gene TRBJ2-3, with TRBD2 as a possible D gene (5 bases). The length of the CDR3 is 11 residues. The germline V gene has CDR1 SNHLY and CDR2 FYNNEI. V was trimmed by 3 bases and J by 9 bases, leaving 7 bases between them. The CDR3 protein is CASSERVTQYF. For the CDR3, the DNA is TGTGCCAGCAGTGAGCGGGTAACGCAGTATTTT.

This clonotype has more than one count but fewer than ten. The rearrangement joins TRBV3-1 to TRBJ2-3; 10 bases are shared with TRBD2. Losses at the gene ends were 4 bases for V and 2 bases for J; bases not matched to a gene: 6. The CDR3 is 16 amino acids. Per germline, CDR1 LGHDT and CDR2 YNNKEL (reference sequence). The CDR3 reads CASSLLAGGPTDTQYF. CDR3 DNA sequence: TGTGCCAGCAGCCTTTTAGCGGGAGGACCCACAGATACGCAGTATTTT.